The 5 T cell receptor beta chains listed next were all sequenced from one sample in a study of shared clonotypes between healthy human individuals (dated by TCRdb to 2018 to 2020). CD8 naive samples consisted of CD45RO-negative cells that were positively selected for CCR7, yielding a CD45RA+CCR7+ population without TemRA cells. Library prep was done by the immunoSEQ multiplex PCR assay. The source is immuneACCESS, and TCRdb retained only in-frame sequences with V and J called. Part of the clones is not carried over; for the studies checked, unresolved V genes explain less than half of this, and the remainder is unexplained. This sample gives about 2.1 million clones in total; roughly 93% of them show up just once. The ten biggest clones cover about 1.7% of the sample. What was sequenced was naive CD8+ T cells from PBMCs. The cell subset or site label here, explained by the study, means: CD45RA+CCR7+. Every receptor here comes from a man aged 18 to 35 in good health. Some clones in this sample may be carry-over from other donors' samples.

The chain couples TRBV25-1 to TRBJ2-7, with TRBD2 identical over 12 bases. J lost 6 bases, V lost 6 bases, and 12 bases had no gene match. The CDR3 loop spans 16 amino acids. Germline CDR1 MGHDK, CDR2 SYGVNS. The CDR3 DNA reads TGTGCCAGCAGCCCACCACGACTAGCGGGAGTACCCGAGCAGTACTTC. Its translation is CASSPPRLAGVPEQYF.

The chain has TRBV28 and TRBJ1-1, with D possibly TRBD1 on 5 matching bases. The CDR3 contains 16 residues. The germline V gene has CDR1 MDHEN and CDR2 SYDVKM. Trimming removed 2 bases from V and 1 base from J, with 14 bases in between. The CDR3 DNA reads TGTGCCAGCAGTTTAGTAAGGGGCGAGGGGAACACTGAAGCTTTCTTT. The encoded protein is CASSLVRGEGNTEAFF.

This sequence joins TRBV7-9 and TRBJ2-1; 9 bases agree with TRBD2. The V and J ends lost 5 bases and 7 bases, in that order; junction bases with no gene match: 12. The CDR3 loop spans 16 amino acids. Germline assignment: CDR1 SEHNR and CDR2 FQNEAQ (reference sequence). The CDR3 DNA sequence: TGTGCCAGCAGCGCCGGACTAGCGCCCCCCCTTAATGAGCAGTTCTTC. Its translation: CASSAGLAPPLNEQFF.

This chain joins TRBV4-3 and TRBJ2-7; TRBD1 aligns across 11 bases. The J segment lost 5 bases and the V segment lost 4 bases, leaving 10 bases of the junction unmatched. Per germline, CDR1 LGHNA and CDR2 YSLEER. This CDR3 spans 16 amino acids. As DNA, the CDR3 is TGCGCCAGCAGCCCCCTCGGGACAGGGGGAATCAACGAGCAGTACTTC. Its protein is CASSPLGTGGINEQYF.

This clone was detected only once. The chain combines TRBV9 with TRBJ2-2; D possibly matches TRBD1 or TRBD2 (5 bases each). Germline loops: CDR1 SGDLS, CDR2 YYNGEE. This CDR3 has 12 amino acids. The ends were cut back, 7 bases at V and 5 bases at J, with 9 bases in the middle. The CDR3 reads CASGGGTGELFF. The DNA for the CDR3 is TGTGCCAGCGGGGGTGGAACCGGGGAGCTGTTTTTT.